Presented here are 27 T cell receptor beta chains from one specimen sequenced in a study of cytotoxic CD8 clonotypes in ibrutinib-treated CLL. The table came from immunoSEQ multiplex PCR; TCRdb's copy has only in-frame clones and leaves some out. Of approximately 330,000 clones listed, more than 65% are singletons. Sequences were derived from PBMCs, sampled before ibrutinib treatment. The receptors originated from a human donor with chronic lymphocytic leukemia.

The count of this clone is one. The genes are TRBV27 and TRBJ2-5, with D possibly called TRBD1 or TRBD2 (6 bases each). The CDR3 has 14 amino acids. Germline CDR1 is MNHEY and CDR2 is SMNVEV (reference sequence). V was pared by 3 bases and J by 5 bases, with 13 bases between. For the CDR3, the DNA is TGTGCCAGCAGTTTTGGAGGGGGACGGGAGACCCAGTACTTC. Translating it yields CASSFGGGRETQYF.

The chain is built from TRBV27 and TRBJ1-2, with no clear D. Trimming left V 4 bases short and J 4 bases short, with 13 bases between. The CDR3 totals 14 residues. The germline gives CDR1 MNHEY, CDR2 SMNVEV (reference sequence). CDR3 in amino acids: CASSSAGEVYGYTF. The CDR3 DNA reads TGTGCCAGCAGTTCAGCCGGGGAGGTCTATGGCTACACCTTC.

This chain links TRBV7-8 with TRBJ2-5; 10 bases align to TRBD2. Per the germline V gene, CDR1 is SGHVS and CDR2 is FQNEAQ. The CDR3 consists of 17 residues. Trimming cost V 4 bases and J 1 base; bases outside gene matches: 9. This CDR3 is CASSSNGLAELQETQYF. CDR3 DNA: TGTGCCAGCAGCTCGAATGGACTAGCGGAACTCCAAGAGACCCAGTACTTC. Full variable domain (remainder filled in from reference TRBV7-8 and TRBJ2-5): GAGVSQSPRYKVAKRGQDVALRCDPISGHVSLFWYQQALGQGPEFLTYFQNEAQLDKSGLPSDRFFAERPEGSVSTLKIQRTQQEDSAVYLCASSSNGLAELQETQYFGPGTRLLVL.

Written as DNA, the CDR3 is TGTGCCAGCAGCCAAGGTTCCGCAGGGGGCGGCACCGGGGAGCTGTTTTTT. Amino acids: CASSQGSAGGGTGELFF. V and J are TRBV4-2 and TRBJ2-2, with 8 bases that match TRBD1. CDR3 length: 17 amino acids. The V and J ends lost 1 base and 4 bases, in that order; junction bases with no gene match: 8. CDR1 and CDR2 (germline): LGHNA, YNFKEQ.

The CDR3 DNA is TGCGCCAGCAGCCAAGATTCTTCGGAGGGCCTTCCCCTCTATGGCTACACCTTC. It codes for CASSQDSSEGLPLYGYTF. The J gene is TRBJ1-2, the V gene TRBV4-1; no firm D call. Trimming took 0 bases from V and 4 from J, leaving 21 bases between them. The CDR3 runs 18 residues. Germline lookup yields CDR1 MGHRA and CDR2 YSYEKL.

V is TRBV4-3 and J is TRBJ2-3, with TRBD1 as a possible D gene (6 bases). Trimming shortened V by 4 bases and J by 2 bases, and 10 bases separated the two germline ends. The CDR3 totals 14 residues. CDR1 LGHNA and CDR2 YSLEER come from the germline V gene. CDR3: CASSPGTTTDTQYF. CDR3 DNA sequence: TGCGCCAGCAGCCCCGGGACAACCACAGATACGCAGTATTTT.

CDR3 in amino acids: CASREFQGTEQYF. The DNA for the CDR3 is TGTGCCAGCAGAGAATTCCAGGGAACCGAGCAGTACTTC. The chain carries TRBV28 and TRBJ2-7; possible D gene TRBD1, 5 bases. Germline V lookup: CDR1 MDHEN, CDR2 SYDVKM. This CDR3 contains 13 residues. V was shortened by 6 bases and J by 6 bases, with 15 bases between the two germline ends.

The rearrangement links TRBV5-1 to TRBJ2-2; D remains ambiguous. The CDR3 has 13 residues. Trimming stripped 4 bases from V and 7 bases from J, with 11 bases between. CDR1 is SGHRS, CDR2 YFSETQ, per germline. In nucleotides, the CDR3 is TGCGCCAGCAGCCCCGGACCTTTCGGGGAGCTGTTTTTT. Its translation: CASSPGPFGELFF. Complete variable domain (other parts from reference TRBV5-1 and TRBJ2-2): KAGVTQTPRYLIKTRGQQVTLSCSPISGHRSVSWYQQTPGQGLQFLFEYFSETQRNKGNFPGRFSGRQFSNSRSEMNVSTLELGDSALYLCASSPGPFGELFFGEGSRLTVL.

The gene calls are TRBV9 and TRBJ2-7; possible D gene TRBD1, 5 bases. The V end was cut by 4 bases, the J end by 5 bases, with 13 bases between. Per the germline V gene, CDR1 is SGDLS and CDR2 is YYNGEE. CDR3 size: 13 residues. The CDR3 is CASSTGPRDEQYF. For the CDR3, the DNA is TGTGCCAGCAGCACAGGACCCCGAGACGAGCAGTACTTC.

This clone was found once. The chain combines TRBV30 with TRBJ2-5, with 13 bases identical to TRBD2. CDR1 is GTSNPN and CDR2 is SVGIG in the germline V gene (reference sequence). J gave up 2 bases and V 3 bases, and 3 bases lay outside the gene matches. The CDR3 loop spans 15 amino acids. The CDR3 is CAWRPGLAGQETQYF. The DNA for the CDR3 is TGTGCCTGGAGACCGGGACTAGCGGGACAAGAGACCCAGTACTTC.

This sequence joins TRBV15 and TRBJ2-7, with D possibly TRBD2 on 5 matching bases. CDR1 and CDR2 (germline): LNHNV, YYDKDF (reference sequence). Trimming cost V 0 bases and J 4 bases, with 16 bases left between them. The CDR3 is 16 amino acids. The CDR3 sequence: CATSRDLGSALYEQYF. DNA for the CDR3: TGTGCCACCAGCAGAGATTTGGGTAGCGCCCTATACGAGCAGTACTTC.

This clone occurred a few times. This rearrangement joins TRBV9 to TRBJ1-2, with D possibly matching TRBD1 (6 bases). CDR3 length: 15 residues. Per germline, CDR1 SGDLS and CDR2 YYNGEE. Trimming stripped 3 bases from V and 2 bases from J, with 14 bases between. CDR3 protein: CASSGMGDRNYGYTF. The CDR3 coding sequence is TGTGCCAGCAGCGGGATGGGTGACAGGAACTATGGCTACACCTTC.

This CDR3 is CASSQGSGVWDTGELFF. The DNA of the CDR3 is TGCGCCAGCAGCCAAGGATCGGGAGTATGGGACACCGGGGAGCTGTTTTTT. V gene TRBV4-1 combines with J gene TRBJ2-2; TRBD2 is a possible D gene (6 bases). Per germline, CDR1 MGHRA and CDR2 YSYEKL. With 1 base removed from V and 3 bases from J, the gap between germline ends came to 15 bases. This CDR3 contains 17 residues.

V is TRBV30 and J is TRBJ2-1; TRBD2 matches 15 bases. This CDR3 has 17 residues. V lost 3 bases and J lost 2; bases outside the gene matches: 5. Germline CDR1 reads GTSNPN; CDR2 reads SVGIG (reference sequence). The CDR3 sequence is CAWSGTSGRNPYNEQFF. The CDR3 nucleotides read TGTGCCTGGAGCGGGACTAGCGGGAGGAATCCCTACAATGAGCAGTTCTTC.

The V gene is TRBV2, the J gene TRBJ2-1; unclear D gene. The CDR3 runs 15 residues. Germline loops: CDR1 SNHLY, CDR2 FYNNEI. Trimming removed 6 bases at V and 0 bases at J, with 12 bases between. CDR3 in amino acids: CASRVSTSSYNEQFF. In nucleotides, the CDR3 is TGTGCCAGCAGGGTATCGACCAGCTCCTACAATGAGCAGTTCTTC.

This clone was picked up a small number of times. This rearrangement joins TRBV27 to TRBJ2-5; D is possibly TRBD1 (6 bases). V lost 5 bases, J lost 4 bases, and 17 bases lay in between. Germline V CDR1 and CDR2: MNHEY, SMNVEV (reference sequence). The CDR3 has 15 residues. CDR3 sequence reads: CASSPTYEDRETQYF. The CDR3, as DNA: TGTGCCAGCAGTCCCACTTATGAGGACAGAGAGACCCAGTACTTC.

The rearrangement links TRBV11-2 to TRBJ2-1; D remains unclear. V dropped 1 base and J dropped 8 bases, with 18 bases sitting between them. Germline loops: CDR1 SGHAT, CDR2 FQNNGV. The CDR3 runs to 16 residues. The CDR3 loop reads CASSLGWANLQHEQFF. The CDR3 coding sequence is TGTGCCAGCAGCTTAGGTTGGGCGAACTTACAGCATGAGCAGTTCTTC. The full variable domain, in which reference TRBV11-2 and TRBJ2-1 provide the parts outside the CDR3, is EAGVAQSPRYKIIEKRQSVAFWCNPISGHATLYWYQQILGQGPKLLIQFQNNGVVDDSQLPKDRFSAERLKGVDSTLKIQPAKLEDSAVYLCASSLGWANLQHEQFFGPGTRLTVL.

This sequence joins TRBV4-3 and TRBJ2-1; D might be TRBD1 or TRBD2, each matching 5 bases. The germline V gene has CDR1 LGHNA and CDR2 YSLEER. With 0 bases removed from V and 3 bases from J, the gap between germline ends came to 9 bases. The CDR3 has 15 residues. CDR3 region: CASSQDGGNYNEQFF. As DNA, the CDR3 is TGCGCCAGCAGCCAAGATGGGGGTAACTACAATGAGCAGTTCTTC.

The chain is built from TRBV6-1 and TRBJ1-2; 7 positions agree with TRBD1. Germline V CDR1 and CDR2: MNHNS, SASEGT. With V trimmed by 4 bases and J by 1 base, 3 bases remained unmatched. The CDR3 consists of 14 residues. CDR3 DNA sequence: TGTGCCAGCAGTGTGGGACAGAATAACTATGGCTACACCTTC. This encodes CASSVGQNNYGYTF.

The CDR3 loop is CASSKIVNYGYTF. DNA of the CDR3: TGTGCCAGTAGTAAGATCGTTAACTATGGCTACACCTTC. The rearrangement links TRBV19 to TRBJ1-2; D unresolved. Deletions cut 4 bases from V and 1 base from J, with 7 bases between. The V gene's germline CDR1 is LNHDA and CDR2 SQIVND (reference sequence). The CDR3 length is 13 residues.

The chain links TRBV7-9 to TRBJ1-1; 9 positions agree with TRBD1. CDR1 is SEHNR, CDR2 FQNEAQ, per germline (reference sequence). V shed 2 bases and J 1 base; nucleotides not matched to a gene: 2. The CDR3 sequence is 15 residues long. CDR3 sequence reads: CASSLPGQGNTEAFF. The CDR3 DNA reads as TGTGCCAGCAGCTTACCGGGACAGGGGAACACTGAAGCTTTCTTT.

The chain links TRBV13 to TRBJ2-1, with D possibly called TRBD1 or TRBD2 (5 bases each). From germline, CDR1 is PRHDT and CDR2 FYEKMQ (reference sequence). Trimming removed 5 bases from V and 6 bases from J, with 14 bases in between. The CDR3 contains 14 residues. CDR3 amino acids: CASSEGPNSNEQFF. In nucleotides, the CDR3 is TGTGCCAGCAGCGAGGGACCGAACTCCAATGAGCAGTTCTTC.

V and J are TRBV28 and TRBJ2-1, with D uncertain. The CDR3 extends over 15 amino acids. Germline CDR1 reads MDHEN; CDR2 reads SYDVKM. Trimming cost V 6 bases and J 9 bases, with 21 bases left between them. In DNA form, the CDR3 reads TGTGCCAGCAGCGACATGCTAAGGGTCCCCGGTGAGCAGTTCTTC. This encodes CASSDMLRVPGEQFF. Variable domain in full (rest from reference TRBV28 and TRBJ2-1): DVKVTQSSRYLVKRTGEKVFLECVQDMDHENMFWYRQDPGLGLRLIYFSYDVKMKEKGDIPEGYSVSREKKERFSLILESASTNQTSMYLCASSDMLRVPGEQFFGPGTRLTVL.

This clone was observed a handful of times. A read error may account for a junction end that differs from germline. This rearrangement joins TRBV5-5 to TRBJ1-5; perhaps TRBD1 as D (6 bases). The length of the CDR3 is 14 residues. Looked up from germline, CDR1 is SGHKS and CDR2 is YYEKEE (reference sequence). The CDR3 protein is CASRLGPGDQPQHF. CDR3 coding DNA: TGTGCCAGCAGGTTGGGTCCAGGGGATCAGCCCCAGCATTTT.

The chain couples TRBV30 to TRBJ2-2; no firm D call. Germline values: CDR1 GTSNPN, CDR2 SVGIG (reference sequence). The V end lost 2 bases, the J end lost 1 base, and 11 bases lay between the germline ends. The CDR3 has 15 residues. The CDR3 DNA follows: TGTGCCTGGAGTTCTGCCAGGAAGAACACCGGGGAGCTGTTTTTT. Amino acid sequence: CAWSSARKNTGELFF.

In DNA form, the CDR3 reads TGCGCCAGCAGCCAAGTAGTTTCAGGGATCACTGAAGCTTTCTTT. Translating gives CASSQVVSGITEAFF. The chain employs TRBV4-3 and TRBJ1-1, with D possibly TRBD1 on 5 matching bases. Germline loops: CDR1 LGHNA, CDR2 YSLEER. The ends were cut back, 1 base at V and 4 bases at J, with 13 bases in the middle. The CDR3 spans 15 residues.

V gene TRBV5-1 combines with J gene TRBJ2-5, with 14 bases fitting TRBD2. Germline V CDR1 and CDR2: SGHRS, YFSETQ. The junction had 2 bases not matched to a gene; V was cut back by 4 bases and J by 9 bases. The CDR3 is 13 residues long. In DNA, the CDR3 is TGCGCCAGCAGCCCGACTAGCGGGAGGGCCCAGTACTTC. Its translation is CASSPTSGRAQYF. The complete variable domain, with remaining parts taken from reference TRBV5-1 and TRBJ2-5, reads KAGVTQTPRYLIKTRGQQVTLSCSPISGHRSVSWYQQTPGQGLQFLFEYFSETQRNKGNFPGRFSGRQFSNSRSEMNVSTLELGDSALYLCASSPTSGRAQYFGPGTRLLVL.